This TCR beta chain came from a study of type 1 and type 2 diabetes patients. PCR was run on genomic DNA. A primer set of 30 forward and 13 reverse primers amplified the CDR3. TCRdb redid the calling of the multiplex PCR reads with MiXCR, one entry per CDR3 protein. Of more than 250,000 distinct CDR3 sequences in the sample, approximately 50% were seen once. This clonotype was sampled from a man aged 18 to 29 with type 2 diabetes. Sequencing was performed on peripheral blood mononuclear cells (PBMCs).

CDR3 amino acids: CASSVGSKYEQFF. For the CDR3, the DNA is TGTGCCAGCAGCGTGGGGAGTAAATATGAGCAGTTCTTC. The chain links TRBV9 to TRBJ2-1; tentative D call: TRBD2 (5 bases). The CDR3 is 13 residues long. V lost 2 bases and J lost 8, with 11 bases in between. The germline V gene encodes CDR1 SGDLS and CDR2 YYNGEE.